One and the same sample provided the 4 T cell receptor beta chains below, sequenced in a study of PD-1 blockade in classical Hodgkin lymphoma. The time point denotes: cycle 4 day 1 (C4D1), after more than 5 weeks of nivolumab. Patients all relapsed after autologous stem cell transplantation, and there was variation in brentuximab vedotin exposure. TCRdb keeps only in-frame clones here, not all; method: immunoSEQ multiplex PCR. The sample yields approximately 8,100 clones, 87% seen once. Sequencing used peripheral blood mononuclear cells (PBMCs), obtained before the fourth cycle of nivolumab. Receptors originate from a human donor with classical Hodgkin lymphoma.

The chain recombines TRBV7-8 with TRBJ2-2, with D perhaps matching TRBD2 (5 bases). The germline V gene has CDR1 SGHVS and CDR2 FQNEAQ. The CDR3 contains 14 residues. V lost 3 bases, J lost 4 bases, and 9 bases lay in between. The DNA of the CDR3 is TGTGCCAGCAGCTTGACTACCCCCACCGGGGAGCTGTTTTTT. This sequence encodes CASSLTTPTGELFF. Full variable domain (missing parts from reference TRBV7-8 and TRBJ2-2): GAGVSQSPRYKVAKRGQDVALRCDPISGHVSLFWYQQALGQGPEFLTYFQNEAQLDKSGLPSDRFFAERPEGSVSTLKIQRTQQEDSAVYLCASSLTTPTGELFFGEGSRLTVL.

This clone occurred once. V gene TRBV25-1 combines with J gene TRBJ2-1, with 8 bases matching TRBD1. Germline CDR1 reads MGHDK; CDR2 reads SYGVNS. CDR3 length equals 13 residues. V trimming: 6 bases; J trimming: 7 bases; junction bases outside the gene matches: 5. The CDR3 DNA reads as TGTGCCAGCAGGAGACAGGGGAGGAATGAGCAGTTCTTC. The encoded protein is CASRRQGRNEQFF.

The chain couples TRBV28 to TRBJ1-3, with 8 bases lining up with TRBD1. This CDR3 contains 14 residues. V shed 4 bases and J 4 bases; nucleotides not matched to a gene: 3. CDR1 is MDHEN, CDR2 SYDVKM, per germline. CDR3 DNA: TGTGCCAGCAGTTCGACAGGGGTAGGAAACACCATATATTTT. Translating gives CASSSTGVGNTIYF.

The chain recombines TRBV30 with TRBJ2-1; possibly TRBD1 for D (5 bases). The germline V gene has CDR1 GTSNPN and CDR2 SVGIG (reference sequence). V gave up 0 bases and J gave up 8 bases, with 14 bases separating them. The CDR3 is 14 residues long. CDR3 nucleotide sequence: TGTGCCTGGAGTGTAGCTCAGGGCACCGATGAGCAGTTCTTC. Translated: CAWSVAQGTDEQFF.